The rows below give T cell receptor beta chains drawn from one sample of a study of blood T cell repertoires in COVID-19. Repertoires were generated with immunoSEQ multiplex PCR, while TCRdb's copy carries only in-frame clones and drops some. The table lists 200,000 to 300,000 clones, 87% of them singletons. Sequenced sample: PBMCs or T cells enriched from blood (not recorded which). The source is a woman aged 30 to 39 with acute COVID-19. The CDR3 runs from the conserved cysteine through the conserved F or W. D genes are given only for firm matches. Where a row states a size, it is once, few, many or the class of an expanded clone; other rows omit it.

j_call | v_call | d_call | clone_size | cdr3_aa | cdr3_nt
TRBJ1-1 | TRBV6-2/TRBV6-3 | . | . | CASSYITGDTEAFF | TGTGCCAGCAGTTACATCACTGGAGACACTGAAGCTTTCTTT
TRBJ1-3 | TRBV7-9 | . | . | CASSLWGHSSGNTIYF | TGTGCCAGCAGCTTATGGGGACATAGCTCTGGAAACACCATATATTTT
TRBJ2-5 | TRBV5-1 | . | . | CASSLTLQETQYF | TGCGCCAGCAGCCTGACACTTCAAGAGACCCAGTACTTC
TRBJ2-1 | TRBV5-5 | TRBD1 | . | CASSVGTATYNEQFF | TGTGCCAGCAGCGTGGGGACAGCTACCTACAATGAGCAGTTCTTC
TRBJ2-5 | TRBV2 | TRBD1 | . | CASKDRGGQETQYF | TGTGCCAGCAAGGACAGGGGGGGCCAAGAGACCCAGTACTTC
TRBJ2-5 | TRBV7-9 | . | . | CASSLQQGEETQYF | TGTGCCAGCAGCCTCCAACAGGGTGAAGAGACCCAGTACTTC
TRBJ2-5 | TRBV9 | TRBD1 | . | CASSANAGTGGVETQYF | TGTGCCAGCAGCGCCAACGCCGGGACAGGGGGCGTAGAGACCCAGTACTTC
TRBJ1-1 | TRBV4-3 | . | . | CASSQRGLNTEAFF | TGCGCCAGCAGCCAAAGGGGGTTAAACACTGAAGCTTTCTTT
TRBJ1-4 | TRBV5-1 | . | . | CASSPGFSNEKLFF | TGCGCCAGCAGCCCAGGGTTTTCTAATGAAAAACTGTTTTTT
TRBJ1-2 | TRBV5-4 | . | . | CASSGTLWSSGYTF | TGTGCCAGCAGCGGAACATTGTGGAGTAGTGGCTACACCTTC
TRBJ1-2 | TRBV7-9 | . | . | CASSFQPQGYGYTF | TGTGCCAGCAGCTTTCAGCCCCAGGGATATGGCTACACCTTC
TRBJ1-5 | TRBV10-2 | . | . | CASTPGNQPQHF | TGCGCCAGCACTCCAGGGAATCAGCCCCAGCATTTT
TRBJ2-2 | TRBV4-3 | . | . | CAMKSANTGELFF | TGCGCCATGAAATCAGCGAACACCGGGGAGCTGTTTTTT
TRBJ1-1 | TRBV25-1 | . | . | CASEEAGWKTGTEAFF | TGTGCCAGCGAAGAGGCAGGGTGGAAAACAGGAACTGAAGCTTTCTTT
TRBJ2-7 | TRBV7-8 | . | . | CASSDRQDTDEQYF | TGTGCCAGCAGCGATCGACAGGATACCGACGAGCAGTACTTC
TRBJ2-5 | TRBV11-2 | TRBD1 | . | CASSLADRSYQETQYF | TGTGCCAGCAGCTTAGCGGACAGGTCGTACCAAGAGACCCAGTACTTC
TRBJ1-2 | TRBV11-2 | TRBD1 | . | CASTPGRGTGYGYTF | TGTGCCAGCACCCCTGGTAGGGGGACAGGCTATGGCTACACCTTC
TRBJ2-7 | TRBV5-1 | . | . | CASSLLAETYEQYF | TGCGCCAGCAGCTTGCTGGCTGAAACCTACGAGCAGTACTTC
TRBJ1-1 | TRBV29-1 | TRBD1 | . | CSVLGTGNTEAFF | TGCAGCGTCTTGGGGACAGGGAACACTGAAGCTTTCTTT
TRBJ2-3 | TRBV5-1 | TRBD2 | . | CASSLGLAGAGTDTQYF | TGCGCCAGCAGCTTGGGACTAGCGGGGGCGGGCACAGATACGCAGTATTTT
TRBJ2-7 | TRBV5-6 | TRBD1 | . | CASSMGQLYEQYF | TGTGCCAGCAGCATGGGACAGCTCTACGAGCAGTACTTC
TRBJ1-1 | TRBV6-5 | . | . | CASSYRTAGTEAFF | TGTGCCAGCAGTTATCGAACTGCGGGGACTGAAGCTTTCTTT
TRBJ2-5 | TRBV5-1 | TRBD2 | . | CASSLRPPGTSVQETQYF | TGCGCCAGCAGCCTCCGTCCGCCCGGGACTAGCGTACAAGAGACCCAGTACTTC
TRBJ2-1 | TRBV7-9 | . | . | CASSHRDVRYDEQFF | TGTGCCAGCAGCCACAGGGATGTGCGGTACGATGAGCAGTTCTTC
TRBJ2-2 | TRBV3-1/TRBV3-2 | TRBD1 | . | CASSSPGTVNTGELFF | TGTGCCAGCAGCTCCCCCGGGACAGTCAACACCGGGGAGCTGTTTTTT
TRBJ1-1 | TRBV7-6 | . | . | CASSLSSGDTEAFF | TGTGCCAGCAGCTTAAGCTCAGGGGACACTGAAGCTTTCTTT
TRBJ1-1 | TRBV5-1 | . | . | CASSSGGGPEAFF | TGCGCCAGCAGCTCCGGGGGGGGTCCTGAAGCTTTCTTT
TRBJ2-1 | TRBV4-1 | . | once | CASSRDSYNEQFF | TGCGCCAGCAGCCGAGACAGCTACAATGAGCAGTTCTTC
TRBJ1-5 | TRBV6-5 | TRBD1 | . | CASSYSGQGSDQPQHF | TGTGCCAGCAGTTACTCGGGACAGGGATCGGATCAGCCCCAGCATTTT
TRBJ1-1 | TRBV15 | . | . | CATSLGQHTEAFF | TGTGCCACCAGCTTAGGACAGCACACTGAAGCTTTCTTT
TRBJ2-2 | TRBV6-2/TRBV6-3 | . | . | CASSYRQIGELFF | TGTGCCAGCAGTTACCGCCAGATCGGGGAGCTGTTTTTT
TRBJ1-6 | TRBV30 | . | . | CAWIRTGTFSPLHF | TGTGCCTGGATTAGGACGGGAACTTTTTCACCCCTCCACTTT
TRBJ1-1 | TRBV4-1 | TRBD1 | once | CASSQGQMNTEAFF | TGCGCCAGCAGCCAGGGACAGATGAACACTGAAGCTTTCTTT
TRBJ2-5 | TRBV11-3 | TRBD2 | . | CASSPGGTSGGASETQYF | TGTGCCAGCAGCCCGGGTGGTACTAGCGGGGGGGCGTCGGAGACCCAGTACTTC
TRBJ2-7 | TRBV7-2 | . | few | CASSFGRSYEQYF | TGTGCCAGCAGCTTCGGGAGATCCTACGAGCAGTACTTC
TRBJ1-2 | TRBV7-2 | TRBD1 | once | CASLRDRGAPANYGYTF | TGTGCCAGCCTCCGGGACAGGGGGGCGCCAGCTAACTATGGCTACACCTTC
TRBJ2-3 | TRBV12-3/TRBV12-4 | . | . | CASTLFRTQYF | TGTGCCAGCACTCTCTTTCGGACGCAGTATTTT
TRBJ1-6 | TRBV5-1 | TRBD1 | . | CASSRVWTGTGSYNSPLHF | TGCGCCAGCAGTCGGGTGTGGACAGGGACGGGATCCTATAATTCACCCCTCCACTTT
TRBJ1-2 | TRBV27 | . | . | CASSFRPAEDGYTF | TGTGCCAGCAGTTTTAGGCCCGCGGAAGATGGCTACACCTTC
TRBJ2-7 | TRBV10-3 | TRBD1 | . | CAISEWGQGPYEQYF | TGTGCCATCAGTGAGTGGGGACAGGGACCCTACGAGCAGTACTTC
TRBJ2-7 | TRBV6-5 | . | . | CASSYRGMGTYEQYF | TGTGCCAGCAGTTACCGGGGGATGGGGACCTACGAGCAGTACTTC
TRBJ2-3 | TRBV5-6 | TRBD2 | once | CASSLEIAGSADTQYF | TGTGCCAGCAGCTTGGAGATAGCGGGGTCGGCAGATACGCAGTATTTT
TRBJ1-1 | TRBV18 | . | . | CASSLGQPNTEAFF | TGTGCCAGCTCACTAGGACAGCCGAACACTGAAGCTTTCTTT
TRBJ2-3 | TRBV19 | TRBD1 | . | CASSIYSGGRSTDTQYF | TGTGCCAGTAGTATATACTCAGGGGGTAGGAGCACAGATACGCAGTATTTT
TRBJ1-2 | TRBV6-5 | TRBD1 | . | CAARDREYDGYTF | TGTGCCGCCCGGGACAGGGAATATGATGGCTACACCTTC
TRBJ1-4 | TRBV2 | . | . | CASTRGVFEKLFF | TGTGCCAGCACCCGGGGAGTCTTTGAAAAACTGTTTTTT
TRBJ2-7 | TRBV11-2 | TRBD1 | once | CASSFGTAAYEQYF | TGTGCCAGCAGCTTCGGGACAGCTGCCTACGAGCAGTACTTC
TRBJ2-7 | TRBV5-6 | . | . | CASTLGSEQYF | TGTGCCAGCACCCTTGGGAGTGAGCAGTACTTC
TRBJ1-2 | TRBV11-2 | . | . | CASSLDRFKNYGYTF | TGTGCCAGCAGCTTAGACAGGTTTAAGAACTATGGCTACACCTTC
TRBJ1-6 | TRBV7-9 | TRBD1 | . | CASSTGTGSPLHF | TGTGCCAGCAGCACCGGGACAGGTTCACCCCTCCACTTT
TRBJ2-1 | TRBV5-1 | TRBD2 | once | CASSLELAGFNEQFF | TGCGCCAGCAGCTTGGAGCTAGCGGGGTTCAATGAGCAGTTCTTC